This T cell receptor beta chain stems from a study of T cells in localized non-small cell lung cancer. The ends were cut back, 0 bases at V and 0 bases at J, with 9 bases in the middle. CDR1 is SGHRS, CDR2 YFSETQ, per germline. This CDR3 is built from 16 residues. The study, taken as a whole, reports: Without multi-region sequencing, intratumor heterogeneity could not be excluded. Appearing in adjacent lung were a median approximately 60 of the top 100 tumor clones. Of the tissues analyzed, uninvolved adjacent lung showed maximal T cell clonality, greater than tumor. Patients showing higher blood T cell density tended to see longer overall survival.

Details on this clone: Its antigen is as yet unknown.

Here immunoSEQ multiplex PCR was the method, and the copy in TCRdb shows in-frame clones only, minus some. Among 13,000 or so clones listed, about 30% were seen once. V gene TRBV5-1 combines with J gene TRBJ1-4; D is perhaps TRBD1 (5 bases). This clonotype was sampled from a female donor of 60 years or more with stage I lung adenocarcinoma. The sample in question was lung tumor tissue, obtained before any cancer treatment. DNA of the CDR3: TGCGCCAGCAGCTTGGCGGGACGGGCAACTAATGAAAAACTGTTTTTT. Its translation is CASSLAGRATNEKLFF.